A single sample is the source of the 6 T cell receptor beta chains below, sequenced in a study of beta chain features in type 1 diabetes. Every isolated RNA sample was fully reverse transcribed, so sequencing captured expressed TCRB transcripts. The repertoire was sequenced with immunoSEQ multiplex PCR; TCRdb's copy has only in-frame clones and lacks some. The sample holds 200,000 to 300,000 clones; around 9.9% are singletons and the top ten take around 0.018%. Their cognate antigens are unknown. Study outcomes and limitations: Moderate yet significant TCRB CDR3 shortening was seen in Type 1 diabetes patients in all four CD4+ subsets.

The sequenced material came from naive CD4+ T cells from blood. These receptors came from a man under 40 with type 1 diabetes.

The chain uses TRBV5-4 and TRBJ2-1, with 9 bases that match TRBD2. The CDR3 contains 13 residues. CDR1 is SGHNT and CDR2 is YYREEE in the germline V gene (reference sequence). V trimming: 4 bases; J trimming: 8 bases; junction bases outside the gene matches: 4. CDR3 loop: CASSLTSGHEQFF. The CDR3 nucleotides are TGTGCCAGCAGCCTGACTAGCGGCCATGAGCAGTTCTTC. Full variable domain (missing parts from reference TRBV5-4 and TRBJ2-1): ETGVTQSPTHLIKTRGQQVTLRCSSQSGHNTVSWYQQALGQGPQFIFQYYREEENGRGNFPPRFSGLQFPNYSSELNVNALELDDSALYLCASSLTSGHEQFFGPGTRLTVL.

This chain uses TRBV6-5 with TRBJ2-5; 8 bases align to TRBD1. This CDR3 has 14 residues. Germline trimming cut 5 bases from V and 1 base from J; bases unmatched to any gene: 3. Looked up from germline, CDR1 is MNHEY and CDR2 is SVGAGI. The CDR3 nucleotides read TGTGCCAGCAGTCTCACAGGGGGCCAAGAGACCCAGTACTTC. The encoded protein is CASSLTGGQETQYF.

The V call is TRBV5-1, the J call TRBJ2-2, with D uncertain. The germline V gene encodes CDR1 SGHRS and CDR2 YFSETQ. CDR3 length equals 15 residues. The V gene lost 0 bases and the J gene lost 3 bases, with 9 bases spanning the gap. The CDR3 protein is CASSLAGADTGELFF. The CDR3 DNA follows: TGCGCCAGCAGCTTGGCGGGTGCGGACACCGGGGAGCTGTTTTTT.

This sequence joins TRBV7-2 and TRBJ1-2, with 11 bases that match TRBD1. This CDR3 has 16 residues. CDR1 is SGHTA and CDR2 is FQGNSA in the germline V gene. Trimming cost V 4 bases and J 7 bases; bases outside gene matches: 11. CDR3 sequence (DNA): TGTGCCAGCAGCTACTTGAGGGGACAGGGGGATAGTGGCTACACCTTC. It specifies CASSYLRGQGDSGYTF.

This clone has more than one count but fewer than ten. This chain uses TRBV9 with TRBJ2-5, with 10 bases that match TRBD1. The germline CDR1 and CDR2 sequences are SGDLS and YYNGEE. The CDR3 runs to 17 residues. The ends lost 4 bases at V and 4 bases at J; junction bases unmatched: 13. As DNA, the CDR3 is TGTGCCAGCAGCCTCTCGTCCGGGACAGGGGTCATAGAGACCCAGTACTTC. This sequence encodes CASSLSSGTGVIETQYF.

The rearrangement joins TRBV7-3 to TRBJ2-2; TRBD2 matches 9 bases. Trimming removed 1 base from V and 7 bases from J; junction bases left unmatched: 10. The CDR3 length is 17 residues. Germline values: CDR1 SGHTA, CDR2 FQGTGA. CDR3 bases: TGTGCCAGCAGCTTAATTGGCGGGGGGGCCAGCCTCGGGGAGCTGTTTTTT. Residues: CASSLIGGGASLGELFF. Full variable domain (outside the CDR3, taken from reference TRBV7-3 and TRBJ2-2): GAGVSQTPSNKVTEKGKYVELRCDPISGHTALYWYRQSLGQGPEFLIYFQGTGAADDSGLPNDRFFAVRPEGSVSTLKIQRTERGDSAVYLCASSLIGGGASLGELFFGEGSRLTVL.